The 7 T cell receptor beta chains below all came from one sample that was sequenced in a study of blood T cell repertoires in COVID-19. Sequencing used immunoSEQ multiplex PCR; TCRdb keeps in-frame clones, though not all of them. In the table there are roughly 60,000 clones, approximately 86% of which are singletons. Source material: peripheral blood. The receptors originated from a man over 45 with active COVID-19.

This clone was recorded only once. The J gene is TRBJ1-5, the V gene TRBV6-5, with 7 bases lining up with TRBD1. CDR3 size: 16 residues. Germline V lookup: CDR1 MNHEY, CDR2 SVGAGI. Germline trimming cut 4 bases from V and 0 bases from J; bases unmatched to any gene: 6. The CDR3 loop is CASSWDSPYSNQPQHF. CDR3 in DNA: TGTGCCAGCAGTTGGGACAGTCCTTATAGCAATCAGCCCCAGCATTTT.

The chain recombines TRBV5-1 with TRBJ1-4; weak D call: TRBD1 (5 bases). Between the trimmed V and J ends, which lost 0 bases and 7 bases, there was a span of 7 bases. Germline CDR1 reads SGHRS; CDR2 reads YFSETQ. The CDR3 consists of 13 residues. CDR3 nucleotides: TGCGCCAGCAGCTTGGAAAGGGGTGAAAAACTGTTTTTT. Protein product: CASSLERGEKLFF.

This clone was seen just once. The chain couples TRBV19 to TRBJ2-2, with 9 bases lining up with TRBD2. The CDR3 extends over 15 amino acids. V dropped 4 bases and J dropped 6; count of bases not matched to a gene: 6. Germline CDR1 is LNHDA and CDR2 is SQIVND (reference sequence). CDR3 sequence: CASSTSGDFAGELFF. CDR3 nucleotide sequence: TGTGCCAGTAGTACTAGCGGGGATTTTGCCGGGGAGCTGTTTTTT.

This chain links TRBV11-2 with TRBJ2-7, with D possibly TRBD2 on 5 matching bases. Between the trimmed V and J ends, which lost 0 bases and 7 bases, there was a span of 13 bases. Germline CDR1 SGHAT, CDR2 FQNNGV. The CDR3 has 14 residues. In DNA form, the CDR3 reads TGTGCCAGCAGCTTAGACCCCCCGGGGTTAGAGCAGTACTTC. The encoded protein is CASSLDPPGLEQYF.

The gene calls are TRBV6-5 and TRBJ1-2; D remains ambiguous. The germline CDR1 and CDR2 sequences are MNHEY and SVGAGI. Trimming took 7 bases from V and 4 from J, leaving 10 bases between them. CDR3 length equals 12 residues. The CDR3 sequence: CASTGWRYGYTF. In DNA form, the CDR3 reads TGTGCCAGCACGGGTTGGCGCTATGGCTACACCTTC.

The rearrangement links TRBV3-1 (or the pseudogene TRBV3-2) to TRBJ1-4, with D unclear. CDR1 is LGHDT, CDR2 YNNKEL, per germline (reference sequence). CDR3 length: 16 residues. The ends were cut back, 0 bases at V and 8 bases at J, with 16 bases in the middle. The CDR3 sequence is CASSQELRPRREKLFF. The CDR3 bases are TGTGCCAGCAGCCAAGAACTTAGACCTCGGAGGGAAAAACTGTTTTTT.

The CDR3 loop is CASSFSPRNTEAFF. The CDR3 coding sequence is TGTGCCAGCAGCTTCTCCCCTAGGAACACTGAAGCTTTCTTT. The chain combines TRBV7-9 with TRBJ1-1; D is unclear. V lost 3 bases, J lost 1 base, and 9 bases lay in between. Per the germline V gene, CDR1 is SEHNR and CDR2 is FQNEAQ (reference sequence). The CDR3 runs 14 residues.